The clone carrying this TCR beta chain is a singleton in its sample. CDR3 length: 15 residues. The V gene end was trimmed by 5 bases and the J gene end by 2 bases; junction bases not matched to a gene: 6. Germline V lookup: CDR1 MNHNY, CDR2 SVGAGI (reference sequence). The data stem from a study of cytomegalovirus exposure and HLA in healthy donors. The PCR used 60 Vbeta and 13 Jbeta primers. The table came from immunoSEQ multiplex PCR; TCRdb's copy has only in-frame clones and leaves some out. The profile shows 100,000 to 150,000 clones, 65% to 80% of them singletons. This TCR was sampled from a woman in her forties in good health and CMV-seronegative. The chain has TRBV6-6 and TRBJ2-5; 9 bases align to TRBD2. Sequencing used PBMCs. CDR3 in DNA: TGTGCCAGCAGTCTGGCGGGGGGGGGTCAAGAGACCCAGTACTTC. Translating gives CASSLAGGGQETQYF.